This T cell receptor beta chain was documented in a study of early T cells in non-severe SARS-CoV-2 infection. Background on the study: Sequencing used unsorted whole-blood bulk RNA, so chains lack pairing.

Only a few counts were recorded for this clonotype. Its antigen is as yet unknown. The CDR3 sequence is 12 residues long. Per germline, CDR1 SGHTA and CDR2 FQGNSA. Trimming pared 7 bases from V and 2 bases from J, leaving 9 bases between. Unique molecular identifiers tagged individual cDNA molecules. Each CDR3 protein is one row after TCRdb ran MiXCR on the 5' RACE reads. The sample has just under 60,000 distinct CDR3 sequences, about 9.8% seen once. Study-level results: VDJdb matching favored anti-spike CD8 responses, missing private and CD4 specificities.

This clonotype was obtained from an adult who was a healthcare worker with PCR-confirmed SARS-CoV-2 infection or an uninfected control (not recorded which). The chain uses TRBV7-2 and TRBJ2-7; D may match TRBD1 or TRBD2 (5 bases each). The sequencing input was whole blood. CDR3 amino acids: CASTRDAYEQYF. The CDR3 region has the DNA TGTGCCAGCACCAGGGACGCCTACGAGCAGTACTTC.